Listed here is a single TCR beta chain. There is no known antigen for this receptor. Nothing much larger sits one base from this clone, and base qualities are not available. In total, approximately 700 healthy bone marrow donors made up the cohort. At the time of sampling, every cohort member was nominally healthy, though immune exposures that went unrecorded were likely present. The donor tested CMV seropositive, placing the donor among the 289 seropositive members of the cohort. Every donor gave a peripheral blood sample, and the peripheral blood mononuclear cells from that sample were used for TCR beta sequencing. The Qiagen DNeasy Blood Extraction Kit was used to extract genomic DNA from the blood cell samples. Libraries were built with the immunoSEQ multiplex PCR assay. For the multiplex PCR, a mixture combining 60 forward primers for TCR Vbeta segments and 13 reverse primers for TCR Jbeta segments was used. Amplification of the CDR3 region of rearranged TCR beta genes was performed with a multiplex PCR assay on genomic DNA. The Illumina HiSeq System was used to sequence the amplified TCR beta libraries as 87-base-pair reads. As for the original processing: A later analysis counted tens of millions of unique TCR beta chains across the 666 repertoires, and 10 million to 12 million of these chains were shared by at least two donors. Raw reads were error-corrected and collapsed into unique sequences by a nearest-neighbor algorithm in which closely related sequences were merged to remove PCR and sequencing errors. V, D and J gene segments were assigned by aligning CDR3 sequences to IMGT reference sequences. For a sequence to be retained, a match of at least six nucleotides to both a V gene segment and a J gene segment was required. A rearrangement counted as productive if the CDR3 had no stop codons and remained in frame with V and J, and every other rearrangement counted as non-productive. Following IMGT convention, CDR3 was defined as the stretch from the second conserved V-encoded cysteine to the conserved J-encoded phenylalanine. Sequences without an unambiguous match to a single V gene segment were excluded from the earlier analysis of almost 600 of the donors. In an earlier analysis of a few hundred of the donors, a V segment was called functional when productive rearrangements were above 56.7%, and segregating when the standard deviation between donors exceeded 5%. A statistical classification framework was built for diagnosing cytomegalovirus status from the catalog of TCR beta chain sequences. In a later analysis, TCR nucleotide sequences were compared against IMGT/GENE-DB human TR gene sequences so that V and J genes could be assigned. In a later analysis, CDR3 sequences and most-parsimonious VDJ recombination scenarios were assigned using the TCRdist pipeline. In a later analysis, every TCR beta chain was defined by the combination of its CDR3 amino acid sequence and its V-gene family, and reads without a unique V-gene family were dropped. A later analysis removed 500 to 650 highly shared, low-generation-probability nucleotide sequences to deal with suspected cross-contamination and a sequencing artifact. In a later analysis, a clonal expansion index was calculated for each public chain from normalized within-repertoire ranks of inferred template counts. Generation probabilities in a later analysis came from a VDJ recombination model fitted to out-of-frame rearrangements, and those results were checked against IGoR. In a later analysis, hypergeometric tests were used to score TCR-TCR, TCR-HLA and TCR-CMV co-occurrence, with a repertoire-size bias correction applied to TCR pairs. To estimate false discovery rates, a later analysis permuted the HLA or CMV assignments 20 times. In a later analysis, co-occurring TCRs were grouped using DBSCAN, with TCRdist sequence similarity added in when clustering inside HLA-allele-positive subsets. Co-occurrence clustering excluded repertoires with fewer than 30,000 or more than 120,000 public chains, plus five with anomalous nucleotide sharing. TCRdb obtained this table from immuneACCESS and retained in-frame rearrangements with V and J assigned. These tables miss some clones; where compared with another copy, unresolved V genes account for less than half of the shortfall, and the remainder is unexplained. D and trimming come from the DNA, and the V and J calls and clone size come from that table. This sample gives over 150,000 clones in total; 65% to 85% of them show up just once. Over 3% of the sample is in the top ten clones.

This record belongs to a study of cytomegalovirus exposure and HLA in healthy donors (dated by TCRdb to about 2017). About the investigation overall: According to an earlier analysis of around 600 of the donors, about 179 million T cells yielded roughly 100 million unique TCR beta sequences and 250 to 350 Gb of sequence data. An early release that covered some 630 HLA-typed donors contained 250 to 350 gigabases of sequencing data and about 93 million unique TCR sequences. Of the roughly 400 genotyped donors, 81% fell in the genetic ancestry cluster associated with self-reported Caucasian donors. The aim of the study was to test whether cataloging public T cell receptors could identify signatures of past pathogen exposure. The T cell repertoires of 550 to 850 subjects were profiled by immunosequencing and related to cytomegalovirus serostatus. Besides the first cohort of roughly 660 subjects, a separate validation cohort made up of 120 different subjects was used. To predict cytomegalovirus infection status, the study combined high-throughput TCR immunosequencing, statistical association of individual TCRs with disease status, and machine learning. In a later analysis, previously published TCR beta repertoires from about 640 donors were re-analyzed and high-resolution HLA genotyping was added so that TCR occurrence patterns could be studied. Rather than using new phenotypic data, the later analysis identified candidate immune exposures from TCR beta sequences and from how often those sequences occurred across donors. An earlier analysis of 587 of the donors used high-throughput TCR beta sequencing to judge whether each TCR beta V gene segment behaved as functional or pseudogenic. Donor age, sex, ethnicity and CMV serostatus were collected together with the repertoire data. A later genetic analysis used genome-wide SNP genotypes for 398 of the 666 donors, treating that subset as a discovery cohort. Every discovery cohort repertoire had been produced on one sequencing platform. HLA typing included class I and class II loci at four-digit resolution. Typing coverage varied by locus: roughly 620-630 donors for A, B, C, DRB1 and DQB1; approximately 560 for DQA1; around 570 for DPA1; approximately 450 for DPB1. Because of strong linkage in the cohort, a few DR-DQ haplotypes were treated as single units for association and clustering. Among around 400 genotyped donors of the cohort, an average of around 240,000 unique TCR beta nucleotide sequences were sequenced per donor, around 20% of them non-productive.

Beyond this particular receptor, the publication reports: In vitro tests confirmed that a few of the cytomegalovirus-associated TCR beta chains recognize cytomegalovirus antigens. In an earlier analysis of over 550 of the donors, most TCR beta V segments were observed in productive rearrangements about 87% or about 30% of the time, broadly matching IMGT annotations. A later analysis found that most CMV-associated TCR beta chains appeared HLA-restricted, with HLA associations seemingly driven largely by CMV exposure. When HLA alleles, especially DR and DQ, strongly co-occurred, attributing TCR associations to individual alleles was difficult. Several of the top co-occurrence clusters appeared to be linked to parvovirus B19, influenza, CMV and Epstein-Barr virus, according to a later analysis. The earlier analysis of approximately 560 of the donors excluded around 17 rarely observed V segments, including chromosome 9 orphons, because counts were too low. The study listed approximately 150 TCR beta chains as associated with cytomegalovirus. According to the authors, the approach could potentially be generalized to other disease states and immunological phenotypes. Compared with the roughly 720-donor mean, donors in an Asian-associated ancestry cluster had fewer N-insertions in productive TCRs, according to a later genetic analysis. For the cohort, immune exposure information was limited to CMV serostatus. The sequencing pipeline was judged likely to have produced a cluster of highly shared sequence variants as a technical artifact. Only TCR beta chains were sequenced in this cohort, and the absence of alpha or paired-chain data limited detectable features. Sequencing depth was assumed to be roughly uniform across donors in the presence/absence analyses, though that assumption may not hold. While some public TCRs were present in many individuals, most TCR sequences turned up only very rarely across donors. The classifier was reported to diagnose cytomegalovirus status with high specificity and sensitivity in both the original and validation cohorts. V-gene and J-gene trimming of TCR beta chains was associated with a missense DCLRE1C variant in a later genetic analysis, and the association was replicated in an independent cohort. HLA typing was unavailable for some donors at each locus, so association tests used only the typed subset. At a false discovery rate of 0.05, a later analysis linked around 17,000 TCR beta sequences to specific HLA alleles. A later analysis found that HLA-associated TCR beta chains were more clonally expanded and had lower generation probabilities than equally common non-associated chains. A further reported finding was that TCR beta sequences accurately predicted the HLA-A and HLA-B alleles for most subjects in the first cohort. A later analysis found that TCR association rates varied across HLA loci, with DRB1 alleles showing the most associated TCRs and HLA-C alleles the fewest. Correlated functional status among segregating V segments might be attributable to linkage disequilibrium, but an unknown experimental factor could not be ruled out.

This clonotype originated in a woman aged 45-65 years in good health and CMV-seropositive. Sequenced sample: PBMCs.

CDR3 loop: CASKLYQETQYF. The nucleotides are TGTGCCAGCAAGCTGTACCAAGAGACCCAGTACTTC. Recombination linked TRBV2 to TRBJ2-5, with the D gene not confidently named. From cysteine to phenylalanine, the CDR3 is 12 amino acids long. Only the CDR3 portion is preserved as DNA: 36 bases, with reading frame beginning at the first base. From the germline V gene, CDR1 is SNHLY and CDR2 is FYNNEI. Relative to germline, V is 7 bases shorter and J is 0 bases shorter, with 6 bases between their ends.